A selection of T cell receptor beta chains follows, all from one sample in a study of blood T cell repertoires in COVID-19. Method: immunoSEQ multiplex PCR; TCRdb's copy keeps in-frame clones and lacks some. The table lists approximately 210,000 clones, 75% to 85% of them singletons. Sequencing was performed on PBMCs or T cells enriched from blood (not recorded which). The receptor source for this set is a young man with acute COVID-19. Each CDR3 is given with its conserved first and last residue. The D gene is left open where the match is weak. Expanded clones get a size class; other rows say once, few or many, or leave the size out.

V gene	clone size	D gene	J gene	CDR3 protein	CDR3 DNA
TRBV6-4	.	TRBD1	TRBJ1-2	CASSERQGINGYTF	TGTGCCAGCAGTGAGAGACAGGGGATTAATGGCTACACCTTC
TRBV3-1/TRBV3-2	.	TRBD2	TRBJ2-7	CASSQDTLAGNYEQYF	TGTGCCAGCAGCCAAGATACGCTAGCGGGGAACTACGAGCAGTACTTC
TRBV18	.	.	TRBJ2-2	CASSPMRPKANTGELFF	TGTGCCAGCTCACCAATGCGGCCGAAAGCGAACACCGGGGAGCTGTTTTTT
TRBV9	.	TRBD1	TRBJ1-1	CASTPGGLEAFF	TGTGCCAGCACCCCAGGGGGCCTGGAAGCTTTCTTT
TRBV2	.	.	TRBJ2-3	CASSERPGSTDTQYF	TGTGCCAGCAGTGAAAGGCCAGGGAGCACAGATACGCAGTATTTT
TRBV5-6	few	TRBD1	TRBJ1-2	CASSLVGGQNYGYTF	TGTGCCAGCAGCTTGGTTGGGGGACAGAACTATGGCTACACCTTC
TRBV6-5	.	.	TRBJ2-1	CASSSQSYNEQFF	TGTGCCAGCAGTTCACAGTCGTACAATGAGCAGTTCTTC
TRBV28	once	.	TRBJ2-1	CASSFRGGDEQFF	TGTGCCAGCAGTTTTAGAGGCGGGGATGAGCAGTTCTTC
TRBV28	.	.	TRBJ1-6	CASSFGGNSPLHF	TGTGCCAGCAGTTTTGGGGGCAACTCACCCCTCCACTTT
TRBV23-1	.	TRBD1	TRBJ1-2	CASSYRGCGDGYTF	TGCGCCAGCAGTTACAGGGGGTGCGGCGATGGCTACACCTTC
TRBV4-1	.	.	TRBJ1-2	CASSPPEVHGYTF	TGCGCCAGCAGCCCACCCGAGGTACATGGCTACACCTTC
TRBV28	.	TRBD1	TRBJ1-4	CASSSGTENEKLFF	TGTGCCAGCAGTTCCGGGACAGAGAATGAAAAACTGTTTTTT
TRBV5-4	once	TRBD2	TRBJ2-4	CASSLELAGNIQYF	TGTGCCAGCAGCTTGGAGCTAGCGGGAAACATTCAGTACTTC
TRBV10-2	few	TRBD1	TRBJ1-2	CASGYRDSYGYTF	TGCGCCAGCGGTTACCGGGACAGCTATGGCTACACCTTC
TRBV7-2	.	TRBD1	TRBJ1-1	CASSKRTGGNTEAFF	TGTGCCAGCAGCAAACGGACAGGGGGGAACACTGAAGCTTTCTTT
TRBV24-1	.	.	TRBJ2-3	CATSDGPLRVPDTQYF	TGTGCCACCAGTGATGGACCCCTCAGGGTGCCGGATACGCAGTATTTT
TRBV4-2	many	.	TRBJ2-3	CASSRTETDTQYF	TGTGCCAGCAGCCGAACGGAGACAGATACGCAGTATTTT
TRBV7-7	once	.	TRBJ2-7	CASSLVSSTDTYEQYF	TGTGCCAGCAGCTTAGTCTCCTCGACAGATACCTACGAGCAGTACTTC
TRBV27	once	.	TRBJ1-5	CARGGNQPQHF	TGTGCCAGGGGGGGGAATCAGCCCCAGCATTTT
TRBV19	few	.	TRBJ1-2	CASSTLRGRGKGGYTF	TGTGCCAGTAGTACATTGAGGGGGAGAGGGAAGGGAGGCTACACCTTC
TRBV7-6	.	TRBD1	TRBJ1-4	CASSSIQGAANEKLFF	TGTGCCAGCAGCTCGATACAGGGGGCAGCGAATGAAAAACTGTTTTTT
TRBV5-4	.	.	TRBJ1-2	CASSPLQGRYGYTF	TGTGCCAGCAGCCCCCTACAGGGTCGGTATGGCTACACCTTC
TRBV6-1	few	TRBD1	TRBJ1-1	CASSGLTSGQGMTEAFF	TGTGCCAGCAGTGGACTTACCTCGGGACAGGGTATGACTGAAGCTTTCTTT
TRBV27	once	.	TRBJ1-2	CASSGTGNANYGYTF	TGTGCCAGCAGCGGTACGGGTAACGCTAACTATGGCTACACCTTC